The clone carrying this TCR beta chain was observed a few times. This sample was taken from a study of blood T cells in healthy people across ages. Across the study: Through template switching, about one barcoded beta molecule was captured per two T cells, as measured in model experiments.

Together with a sample-barcoded 5' primer, a J-beta primer mix was included in a second PCR lasting roughly 6 to 12 cycles. TCRdb reprocessed the 5' RACE reads with MiXCR, giving one entry per CDR3 protein. Of 550,000 to 600,000 distinct CDR3 sequences listed, 40% to 55% are singletons. Trimming at V came to 3 bases and at J to 3 bases, leaving 5 bases not matched to a gene. Germline values: CDR1 DFQATT, CDR2 SNEGSKA (reference sequence). The length of the CDR3 is 15 residues. This receptor was obtained from a man aged 80 or over in good health. Sequenced: blood. The chain carries TRBV20-1 and TRBJ2-6, with 7 bases identical to TRBD1. The CDR3 loop reads CSASPRTGGANVLTF. As DNA, the CDR3 is TGCAGTGCTAGTCCCAGGACAGGTGGGGCCAACGTCCTGACTTTC.